These 9 T cell receptor beta chains share one sample of origin, sequenced in a study of blood T cell repertoires in COVID-19. This table comes from immunoSEQ multiplex PCR, and its TCRdb copy is limited to in-frame clones, with some not included. The data contain 130,000 or so clones, 83% of them singletons. Input material: PBMCs or T cells enriched from blood (not recorded which). Receptor source: a man aged 30-40 years who had recovered from COVID-19.

J is TRBJ1-1 and V is TRBV28; D remains unclear. CDR1 is MDHEN, CDR2 SYDVKM, per germline. Trimming removed 5 bases from V and 9 bases from J, with 13 bases in between. The CDR3 is 12 amino acids. The CDR3 reads CASSILPQKAFF. In DNA, the CDR3 is TGTGCCAGCAGTATCCTACCCCAAAAAGCTTTCTTT.

This chain links TRBV18 with TRBJ2-1, with 10 bases that match TRBD2. Germline values: CDR1 KGHSH, CDR2 LQKENI. The CDR3 has 14 amino acids. After removal of 3 bases from V and 7 bases from J, the junction contained 3 bases not matched to a gene. The CDR3, as DNA: TGTGCCAGCTCACCGGCAGCGGGAGGGAATGAGCAGTTCTTC. It yields the protein CASSPAAGGNEQFF.

The chain recombines TRBV12-5 with TRBJ1-1; 10 positions agree with TRBD1. Germline V gives CDR1 LGHNT, CDR2 FRNRAP. There are 17 residues in the CDR3. V gave up 3 bases and J gave up 3 bases; unmatched junction bases: 10. CDR3 sequence (DNA): TGTGCTAGTGGTTTCCCAGGGGGGGACAGGGGCGACACTGAAGCTTTCTTT. The encoded protein is CASGFPGGDRGDTEAFF. Full variable domain (missing parts from reference TRBV12-5 and TRBJ1-1): DARVTQTPRHKVTEMGQEVTMRCQPILGHNTVFWYRQTMMQGLELLAYFRNRAPLDDSGMPKDRFSAEMPDATLATLKIQPSEPRDSAVYFCASGFPGGDRGDTEAFFGQGTRLTVV.

The chain couples TRBV29-1 to TRBJ2-1; 7 nucleotides align to TRBD2. Germline CDR1 is SQVTM and CDR2 is ANQGSEA. CDR3 length: 13 amino acids. Unmatched junction bases numbered 4, after V lost 4 bases and J lost 4 bases. DNA of the CDR3: TGCAGCGTTGCTGGCGGGAGTTACAATGAGCAGTTCTTC. Translation: CSVAGGSYNEQFF.

The chain recombines TRBV7-2 with TRBJ2-5, with 14 nucleotides matching TRBD2. Trimming removed 3 bases from V and 5 bases from J; junction bases left unmatched: 2. Germline CDR1 and CDR2: SGHTA and FQGNSA. The CDR3 is made up of 15 amino acids. CDR3 coding DNA: TGTGCCAGCAGCTTGGGACTAGCGGGAGTGGAGACCCAGTACTTC. It encodes CASSLGLAGVETQYF.

This chain joins TRBV6-2 or TRBV6-3 and TRBJ2-6, with D perhaps TRBD2 (5 bases). V was clipped by 0 bases and J by 2 bases, with 14 bases between them. CDR3 size: 18 residues. CDR1 MNHEY and CDR2 SVGEGT come from the germline V gene. This chain's CDR3 is CASSYSTGSGTGANVLTF. CDR3 DNA: TGTGCCAGCAGTTACTCCACCGGGTCCGGGACTGGGGCCAACGTCCTGACTTTC.

The chain has TRBV27 and TRBJ1-6; 7 bases fit TRBD1. V shed 5 bases, J shed 6 bases, and the junction held 4 bases outside the gene matches. Germline assignment: CDR1 MNHEY and CDR2 SMNVEV (reference sequence). This CDR3 comprises 14 residues. In DNA, the CDR3 is TGTGCCAGCAGTCCCCGGGACAGTAATTCACCCCTCCACTTT. It is translated as CASSPRDSNSPLHF.

The chain uses TRBV4-1 and TRBJ1-4; D gene unclear. Germline-derived CDR1 and CDR2 are MGHRA and YSYEKL. Trimming shortened V by 3 bases and J by 0 bases, and 14 bases separated the two germline ends. CDR3 length: 17 amino acids. CDR3 DNA sequence: TGCGCCAGCAGCCAGGGTTGGAGTCCGGCAACTAATGAAAAACTGTTTTTT. As protein: CASSQGWSPATNEKLFF.

This chain connects TRBV5-6 to TRBJ1-1; tentatively, D is TRBD1 (5 bases). This CDR3 has 15 residues. Per the germline V gene, CDR1 is SGHDT and CDR2 is YYEEEE. V was cut by 0 bases and J by 4 bases, with 13 bases left in between. The CDR3 coding sequence is TGTGCCAGCAGCTTGGGACCGGGGGAGACCACTGAAGCTTTCTTT. Protein product: CASSLGPGETTEAFF.